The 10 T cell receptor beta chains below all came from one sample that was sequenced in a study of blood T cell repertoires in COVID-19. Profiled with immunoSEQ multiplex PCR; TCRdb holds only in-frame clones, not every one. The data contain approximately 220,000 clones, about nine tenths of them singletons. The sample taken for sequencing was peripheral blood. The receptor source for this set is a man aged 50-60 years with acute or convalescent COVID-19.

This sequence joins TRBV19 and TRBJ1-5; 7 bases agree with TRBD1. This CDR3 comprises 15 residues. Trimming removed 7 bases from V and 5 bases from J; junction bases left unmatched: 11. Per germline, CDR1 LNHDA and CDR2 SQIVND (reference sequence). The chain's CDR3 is CASTRQGRGDQPQHF. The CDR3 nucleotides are TGTGCCAGTACCCGACAGGGCAGGGGAGATCAGCCCCAGCATTTT.

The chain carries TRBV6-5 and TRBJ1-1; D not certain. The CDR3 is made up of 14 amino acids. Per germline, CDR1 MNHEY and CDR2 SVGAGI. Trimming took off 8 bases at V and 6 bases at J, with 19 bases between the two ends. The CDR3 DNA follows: TGTGCCAGCGGCCGTACAAGTCAGTCCCCTGAAGCTTTCTTT. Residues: CASGRTSQSPEAFF.

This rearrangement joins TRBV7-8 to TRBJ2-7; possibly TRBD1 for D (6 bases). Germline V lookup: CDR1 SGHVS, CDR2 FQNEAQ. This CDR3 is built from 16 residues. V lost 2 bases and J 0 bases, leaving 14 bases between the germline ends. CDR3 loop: CASSLMPQDSSYEQYF. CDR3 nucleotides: TGTGCCAGCAGCTTAATGCCGCAGGACAGCTCCTACGAGCAGTACTTC.

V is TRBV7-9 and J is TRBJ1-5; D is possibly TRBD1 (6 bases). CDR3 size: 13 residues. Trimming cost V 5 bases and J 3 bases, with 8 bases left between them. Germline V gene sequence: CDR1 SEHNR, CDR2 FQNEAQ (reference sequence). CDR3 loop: CASSQGPNQPQHF. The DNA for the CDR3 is TGTGCCAGCAGCCAGGGGCCCAATCAGCCCCAGCATTTT.

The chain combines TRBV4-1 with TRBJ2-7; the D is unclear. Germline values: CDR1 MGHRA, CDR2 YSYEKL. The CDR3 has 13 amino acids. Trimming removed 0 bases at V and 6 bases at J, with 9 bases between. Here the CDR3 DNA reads TGCGCCAGCAGCCAAGAAGAGGTCGCCGAGCAGTACTTC. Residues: CASSQEEVAEQYF.

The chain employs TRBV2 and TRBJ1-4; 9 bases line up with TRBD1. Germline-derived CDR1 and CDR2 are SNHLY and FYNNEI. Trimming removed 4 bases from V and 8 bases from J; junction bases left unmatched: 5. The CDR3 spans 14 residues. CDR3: CASSGGTGPEKLFF. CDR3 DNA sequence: TGTGCCAGCAGTGGAGGGACAGGGCCAGAAAAACTGTTTTTT.

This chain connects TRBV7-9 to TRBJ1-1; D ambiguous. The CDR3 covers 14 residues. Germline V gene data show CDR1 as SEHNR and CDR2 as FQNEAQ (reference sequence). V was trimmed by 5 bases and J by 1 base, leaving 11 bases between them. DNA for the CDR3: TGTGCCAGCAGCCCCTTCTTCGGGAACACTGAAGCTTTCTTT. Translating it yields CASSPFFGNTEAFF.

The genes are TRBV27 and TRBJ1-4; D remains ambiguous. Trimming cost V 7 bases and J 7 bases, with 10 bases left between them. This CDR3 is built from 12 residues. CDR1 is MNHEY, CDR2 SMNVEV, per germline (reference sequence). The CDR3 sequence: CASKGGAEKLFF. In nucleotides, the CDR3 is TGTGCCAGCAAGGGAGGAGCTGAAAAACTGTTTTTT.

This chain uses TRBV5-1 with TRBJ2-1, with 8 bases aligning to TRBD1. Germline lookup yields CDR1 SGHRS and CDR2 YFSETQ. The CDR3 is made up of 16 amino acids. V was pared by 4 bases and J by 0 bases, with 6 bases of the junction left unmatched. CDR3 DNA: TGCGCCAGCAGCGTGGGACAGGTGAGCTCCTACAATGAGCAGTTCTTC. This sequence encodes CASSVGQVSSYNEQFF.

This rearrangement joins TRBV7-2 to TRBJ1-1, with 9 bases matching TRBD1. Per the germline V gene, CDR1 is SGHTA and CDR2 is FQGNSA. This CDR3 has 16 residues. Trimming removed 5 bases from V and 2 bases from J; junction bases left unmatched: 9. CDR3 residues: CASSALDRGSNTEAFF. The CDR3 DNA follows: TGTGCCAGCAGCGCCCTGGACAGGGGTTCAAACACTGAAGCTTTCTTT.